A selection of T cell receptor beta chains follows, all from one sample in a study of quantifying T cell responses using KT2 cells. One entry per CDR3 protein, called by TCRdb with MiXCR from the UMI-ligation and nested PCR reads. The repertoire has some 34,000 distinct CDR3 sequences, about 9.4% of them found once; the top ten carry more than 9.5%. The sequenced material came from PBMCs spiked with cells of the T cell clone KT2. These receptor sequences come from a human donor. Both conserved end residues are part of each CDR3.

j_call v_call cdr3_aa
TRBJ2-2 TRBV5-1 CASSQGSYTGELFF
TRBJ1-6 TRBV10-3 CAISLLPPGTGGASYNSPLHF
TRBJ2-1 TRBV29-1 CSALPGTGYNEQFF
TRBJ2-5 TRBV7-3 CASSAGTSQETQYF
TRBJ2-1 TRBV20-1 CSARARSSGRNEQFF
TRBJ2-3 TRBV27 CASSLGAPAPDTQYF
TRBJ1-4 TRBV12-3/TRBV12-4 CASSLTGIREKLFF
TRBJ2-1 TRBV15 CATSRETSGGNEQFF
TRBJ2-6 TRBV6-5 CASSYGSPSGANVLTF
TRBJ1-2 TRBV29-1 CSVRDREKYGYTF
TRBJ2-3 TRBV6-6 CASRLRRADIPDTQYF
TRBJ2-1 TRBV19 CASSQDRATEQFF
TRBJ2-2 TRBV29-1 CSVVERASTGELFF
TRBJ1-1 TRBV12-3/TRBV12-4 CASTTKKGEWNTEAFF
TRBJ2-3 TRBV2 CASNGHEKDTQYF
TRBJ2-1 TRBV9 CASSVATGALNEQFF
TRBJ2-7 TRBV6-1 CASRPMGRFYEQYF
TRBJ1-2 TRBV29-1 CSVEDAPDGYTF
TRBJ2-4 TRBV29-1 CSVGELAKNIQYF
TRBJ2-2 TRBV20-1 CSARDLDRGNTGELFF
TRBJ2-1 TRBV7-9 CASSLRQLSSYNEQFF
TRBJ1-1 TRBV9 CASSPQGLEGGDTEAFF
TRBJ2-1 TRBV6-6 CASSYGLGEQFF
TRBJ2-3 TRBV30 CAWSLAGTDTQYF
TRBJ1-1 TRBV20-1 CSARDQGRFTEAFF
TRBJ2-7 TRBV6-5 CASSYRGQGVYEQYF
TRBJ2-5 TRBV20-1 CSARDTSPAGGKETQYF
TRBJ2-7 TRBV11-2 CASSMGGEQYF
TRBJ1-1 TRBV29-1 CSVWGTGITEAFF
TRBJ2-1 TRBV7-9 CASSSRGGGYSYNEQFF
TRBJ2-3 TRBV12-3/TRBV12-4 CASSYTSGSADTQYF
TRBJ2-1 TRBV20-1 CSAGGTLYNEQFF
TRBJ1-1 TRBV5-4 CASRAGDGRTEAFF
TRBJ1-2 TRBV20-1 CSAKGAASTNYGYTF
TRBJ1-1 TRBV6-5 CASSSGGRVLNTEAFF